The following is a T cell receptor (beta chain) sequence with its context. Living in under 30 US areas, the participants were between 18 and 89 years of age. The sample originates from a study of blood T cell repertoires in COVID-19. Study summary: The samples span acute and convalescent COVID-19 from the United States, Italy and Spain. T cells, B-cell-depleted T cells, or PBMCs supplied cDNA or gDNA.

Authors' data handling: Reference gene primers were amplified, and this amplification served to estimate nucleated cell counts. Method: immunoSEQ multiplex PCR; TCRdb's copy keeps in-frame clones and lacks some. V, J and clone size derive from that table, while D and trimming were established from the DNA sequence. The data show hundreds of thousands of clones, 85% to 90% seen once. CDR3 length: 15 amino acids. Germline V lookup: CDR1 MNHEY, CDR2 SVGAGI. V lost 1 base and J lost 6; bases outside the gene matches: 3. The TCR originated in a woman aged 30 to 39 who had recovered from COVID-19. V gene TRBV6-5 combines with J gene TRBJ1-6, with TRBD1 matching over 7 bases. Material: PBMCs or T cells enriched from blood (not recorded which). The CDR3 region is CASSYWGQRNSPLHF. CDR3 nucleotides: TGTGCCAGCAGTTACTGGGGACAGCGTAATTCACCCCTCCACTTT.